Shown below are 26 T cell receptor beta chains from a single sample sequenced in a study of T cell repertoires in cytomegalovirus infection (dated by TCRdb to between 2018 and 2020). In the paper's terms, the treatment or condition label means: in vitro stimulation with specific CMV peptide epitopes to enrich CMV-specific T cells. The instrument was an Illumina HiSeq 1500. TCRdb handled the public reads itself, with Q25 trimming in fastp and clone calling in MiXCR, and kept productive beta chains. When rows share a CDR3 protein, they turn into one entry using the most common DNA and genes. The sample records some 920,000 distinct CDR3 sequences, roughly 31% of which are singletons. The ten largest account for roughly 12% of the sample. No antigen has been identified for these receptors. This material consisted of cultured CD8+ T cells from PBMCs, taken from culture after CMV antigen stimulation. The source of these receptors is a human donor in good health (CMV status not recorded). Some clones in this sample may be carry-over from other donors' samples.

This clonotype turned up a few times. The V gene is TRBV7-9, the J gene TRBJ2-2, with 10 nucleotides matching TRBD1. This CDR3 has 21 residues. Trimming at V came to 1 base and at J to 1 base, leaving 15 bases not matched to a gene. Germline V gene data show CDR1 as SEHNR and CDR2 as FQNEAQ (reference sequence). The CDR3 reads CASSLEAGQGRFPENTGELFF. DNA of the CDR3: TGTGCCAGCAGCTTAGAAGCGGGACAGGGGAGATTTCCCGAGAACACCGGGGAGCTGTTTTTT.

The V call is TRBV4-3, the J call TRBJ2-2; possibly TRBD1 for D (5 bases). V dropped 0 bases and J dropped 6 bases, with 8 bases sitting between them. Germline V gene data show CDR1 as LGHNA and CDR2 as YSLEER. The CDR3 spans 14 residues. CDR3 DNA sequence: TGCGCCAGCAGCCAAGAGGAGACAGCCGGGGAGCTGTTTTTT. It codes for CASSQEETAGELFF.

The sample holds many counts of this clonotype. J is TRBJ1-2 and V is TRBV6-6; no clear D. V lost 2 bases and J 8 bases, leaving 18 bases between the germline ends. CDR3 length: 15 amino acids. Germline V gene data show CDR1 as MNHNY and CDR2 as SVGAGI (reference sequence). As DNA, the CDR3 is TGTGCCAGCAGTTACGATTCTCAGGTCTCGCCGGGCTACACCTTC. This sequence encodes CASSYDSQVSPGYTF.

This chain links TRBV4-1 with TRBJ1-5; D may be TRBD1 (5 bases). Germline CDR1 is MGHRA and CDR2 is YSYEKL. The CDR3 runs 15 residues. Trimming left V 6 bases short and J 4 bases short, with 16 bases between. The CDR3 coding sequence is TGCGCCAGCAGTAACAGGAGAGGGGAAAATCAGCCCCAGCATTTT. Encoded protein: CASSNRRGENQPQHF.

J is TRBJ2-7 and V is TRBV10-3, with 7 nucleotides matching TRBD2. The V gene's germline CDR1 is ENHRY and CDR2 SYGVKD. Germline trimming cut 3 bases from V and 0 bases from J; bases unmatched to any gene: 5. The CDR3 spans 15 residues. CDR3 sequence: CAISDVGGSSYEQYF. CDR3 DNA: TGTGCCATCAGTGACGTGGGGGGGTCCTCCTACGAGCAGTACTTC.

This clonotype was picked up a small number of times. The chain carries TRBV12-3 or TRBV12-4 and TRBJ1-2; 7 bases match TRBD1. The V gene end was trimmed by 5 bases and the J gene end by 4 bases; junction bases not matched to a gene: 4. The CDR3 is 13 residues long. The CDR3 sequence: CASSPQGIYGYTF. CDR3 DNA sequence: TGTGCCAGCAGTCCACAGGGGATCTATGGCTACACCTTC.

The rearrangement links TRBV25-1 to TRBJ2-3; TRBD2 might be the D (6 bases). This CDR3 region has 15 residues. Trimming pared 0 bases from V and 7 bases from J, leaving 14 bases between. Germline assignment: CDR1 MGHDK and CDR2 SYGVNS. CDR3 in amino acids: CASSEYYSRGYTQYF. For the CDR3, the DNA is TGTGCCAGCAGTGAATACTATAGCCGGGGGTATACGCAGTATTTT. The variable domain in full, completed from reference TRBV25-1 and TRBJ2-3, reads EADIYQTPRYLVIGTGKKITLECSQTMGHDKMYWYQQDPGMELHLIHYSYGVNSTEKGDLSSESTVSRIRTEHFPLTLESARPSHTSQYLCASSEYYSRGYTQYFGPGTRLTVL.

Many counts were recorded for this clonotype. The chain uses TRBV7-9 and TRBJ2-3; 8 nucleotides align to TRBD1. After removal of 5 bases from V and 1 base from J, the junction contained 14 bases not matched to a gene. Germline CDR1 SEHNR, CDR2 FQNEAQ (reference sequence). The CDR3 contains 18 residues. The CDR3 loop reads CASSRDRRRGGGTDTQYF. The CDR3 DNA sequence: TGTGCCAGCAGCCGGGACAGGCGTCGGGGCGGGGGCACAGATACGCAGTATTTT.

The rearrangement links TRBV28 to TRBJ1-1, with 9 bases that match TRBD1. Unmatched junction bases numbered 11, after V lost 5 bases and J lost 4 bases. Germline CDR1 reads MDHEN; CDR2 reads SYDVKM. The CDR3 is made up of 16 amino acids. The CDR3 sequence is CASSLYSRDRVTEAFF. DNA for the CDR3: TGTGCCAGCAGTCTCTACTCCCGGGACAGGGTCACTGAAGCTTTCTTT.

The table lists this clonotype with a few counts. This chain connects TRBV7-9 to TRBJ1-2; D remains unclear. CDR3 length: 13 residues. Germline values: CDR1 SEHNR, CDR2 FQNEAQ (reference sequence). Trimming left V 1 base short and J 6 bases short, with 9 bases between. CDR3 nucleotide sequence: TGTGCCAGCAGCTTAGGCCAGCTAGATGGCTACACCTTC. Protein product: CASSLGQLDGYTF.

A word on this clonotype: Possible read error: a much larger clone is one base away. CDR3 residues: CASRLLKTQYF. CDR3 sequence (DNA): TGTGCCAGCAGGCTTTTGAAGACCCAGTACTTC. The genes are TRBV7-4 and TRBJ2-5; D gene ambiguous. V was pared by 6 bases and J by 6 bases, with 8 bases between. The CDR3 has 11 amino acids. CDR1 is SGHVT and CDR2 is SQSDAQ in the germline V gene.

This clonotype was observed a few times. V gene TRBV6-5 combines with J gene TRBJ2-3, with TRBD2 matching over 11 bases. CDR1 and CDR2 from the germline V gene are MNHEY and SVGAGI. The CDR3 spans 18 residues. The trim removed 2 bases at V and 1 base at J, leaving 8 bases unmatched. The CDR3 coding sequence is TGTGCCAGCAGTTACCCTAACCAGGGACTAGCGGGCACAGATACGCAGTATTTT. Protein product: CASSYPNQGLAGTDTQYF.

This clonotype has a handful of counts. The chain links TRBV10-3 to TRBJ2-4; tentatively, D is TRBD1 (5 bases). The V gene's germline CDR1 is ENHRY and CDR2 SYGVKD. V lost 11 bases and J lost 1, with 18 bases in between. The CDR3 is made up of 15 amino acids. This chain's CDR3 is CAPGPSRQAKNIQYF. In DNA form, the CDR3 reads TGTGCCCCTGGGCCGTCTCGACAGGCCAAAAACATTCAGTACTTC.

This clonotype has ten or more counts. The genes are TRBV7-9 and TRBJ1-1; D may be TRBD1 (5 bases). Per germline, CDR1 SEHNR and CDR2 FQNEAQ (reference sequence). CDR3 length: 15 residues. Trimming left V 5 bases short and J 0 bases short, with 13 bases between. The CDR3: CASSPLGGVNTEAFF. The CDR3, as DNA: TGTGCCAGCAGCCCACTGGGGGGGGTGAACACTGAAGCTTTCTTT.

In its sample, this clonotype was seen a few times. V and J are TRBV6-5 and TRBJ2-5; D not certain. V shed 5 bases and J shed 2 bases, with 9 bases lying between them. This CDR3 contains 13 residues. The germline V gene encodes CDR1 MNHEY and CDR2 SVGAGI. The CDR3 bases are TGTGCCAGCAGTGAGGACCCACAAGAGACCCAGTACTTC. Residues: CASSEDPQETQYF.

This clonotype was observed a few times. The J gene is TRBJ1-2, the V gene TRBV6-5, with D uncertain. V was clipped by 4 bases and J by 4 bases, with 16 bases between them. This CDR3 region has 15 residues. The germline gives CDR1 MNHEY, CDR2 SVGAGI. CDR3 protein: CASSSTRGRIYGYTF. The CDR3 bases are TGTGCCAGCAGTTCGACTCGAGGACGGATCTATGGCTACACCTTC.

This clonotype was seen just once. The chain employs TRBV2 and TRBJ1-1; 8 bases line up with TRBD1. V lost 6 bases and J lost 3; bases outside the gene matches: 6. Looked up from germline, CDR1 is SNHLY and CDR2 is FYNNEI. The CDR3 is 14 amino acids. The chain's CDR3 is CASSEDRADTEAFF. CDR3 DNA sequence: TGTGCCAGCAGCGAGGACAGGGCGGACACTGAAGCTTTCTTT.

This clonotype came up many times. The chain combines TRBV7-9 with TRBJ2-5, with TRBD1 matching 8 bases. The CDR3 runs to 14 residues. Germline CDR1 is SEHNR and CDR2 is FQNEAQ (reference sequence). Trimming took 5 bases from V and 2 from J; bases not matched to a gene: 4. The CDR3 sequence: CASSPRTGQETQYF. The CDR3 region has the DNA TGTGCCAGCAGCCCGCGGACAGGGCAAGAGACCCAGTACTTC. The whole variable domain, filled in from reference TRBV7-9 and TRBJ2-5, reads DTGVSQNPRHKITKRGQNVTFRCDPISEHNRLYWYRQTLGQGPEFLTYFQNEAQLEKSRLLSDRFSAERPKGSFSTLEIQRTEQGDSAMYLCASSPRTGQETQYFGPGTRLLVL.

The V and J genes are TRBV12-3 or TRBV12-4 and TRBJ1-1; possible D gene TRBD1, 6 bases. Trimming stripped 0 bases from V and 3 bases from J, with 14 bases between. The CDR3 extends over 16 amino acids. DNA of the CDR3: TGTGCCAGCAGTTTAGCCCCAACCGCAGGGGACACTGAAGCTTTCTTT. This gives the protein CASSLAPTAGDTEAFF.

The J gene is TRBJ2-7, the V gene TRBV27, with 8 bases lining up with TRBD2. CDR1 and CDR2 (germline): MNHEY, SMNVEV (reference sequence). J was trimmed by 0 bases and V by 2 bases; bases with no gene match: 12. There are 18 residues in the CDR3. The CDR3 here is CASSLRGGIGARSYEQYF. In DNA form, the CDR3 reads TGTGCCAGCAGTTTACGGGGGGGGATTGGGGCACGCTCCTACGAGCAGTACTTC.

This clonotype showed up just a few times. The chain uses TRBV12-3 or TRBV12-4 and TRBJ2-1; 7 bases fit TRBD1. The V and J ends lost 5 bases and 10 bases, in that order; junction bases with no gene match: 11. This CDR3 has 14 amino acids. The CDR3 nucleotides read TGTGCCAGCAGTCCGCCGGTCACAGGGGACGAGCAGTTCTTC. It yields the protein CASSPPVTGDEQFF.

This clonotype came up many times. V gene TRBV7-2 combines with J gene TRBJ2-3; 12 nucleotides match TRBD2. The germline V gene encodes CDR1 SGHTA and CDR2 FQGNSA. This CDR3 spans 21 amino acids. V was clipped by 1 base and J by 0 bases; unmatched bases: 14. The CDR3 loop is CASSLVVRLAGEVSSTDTQYF. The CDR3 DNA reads TGTGCCAGCAGCTTAGTTGTGAGACTAGCGGGGGAGGTCTCCAGCACAGATACGCAGTATTTT.

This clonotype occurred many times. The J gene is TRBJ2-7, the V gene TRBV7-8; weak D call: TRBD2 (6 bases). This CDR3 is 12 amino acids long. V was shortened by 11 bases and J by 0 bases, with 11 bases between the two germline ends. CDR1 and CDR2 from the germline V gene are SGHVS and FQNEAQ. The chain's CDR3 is CAAGLSSYEQYF. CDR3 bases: TGTGCCGCGGGGCTAAGCTCCTACGAGCAGTACTTC.

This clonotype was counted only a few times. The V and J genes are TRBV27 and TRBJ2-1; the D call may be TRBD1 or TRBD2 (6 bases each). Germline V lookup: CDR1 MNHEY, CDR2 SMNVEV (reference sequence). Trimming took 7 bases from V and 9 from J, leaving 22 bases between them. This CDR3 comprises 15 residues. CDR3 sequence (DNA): TGTGCCAGCAAGTCCCGGGACACTAGCCACCGTGAGCAGTTCTTC. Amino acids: CASKSRDTSHREQFF.

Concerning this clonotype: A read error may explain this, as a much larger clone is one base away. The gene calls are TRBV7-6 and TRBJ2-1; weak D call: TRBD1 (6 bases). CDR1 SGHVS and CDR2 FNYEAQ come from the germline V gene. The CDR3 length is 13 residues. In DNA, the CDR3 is TGTGCTAACAGTACAGGGCCCTACAATGAGCAGTTCTTC. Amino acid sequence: CANSTGPYNEQFF. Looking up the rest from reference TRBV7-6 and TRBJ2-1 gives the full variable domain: GAGVSQSPRYKVTKRGQDVALRCDPISGHVSLYWYRQALGQGPEFLTYFNYEAQQDKSGLPNDRFSAERPEGSISTLTIQRTEQRDSAMYRCANSTGPYNEQFFGPGTRLTVL.

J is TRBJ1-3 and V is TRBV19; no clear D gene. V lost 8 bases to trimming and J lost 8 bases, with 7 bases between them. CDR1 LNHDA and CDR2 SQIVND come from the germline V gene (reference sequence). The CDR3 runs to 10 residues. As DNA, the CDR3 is TGTGCCAGTCGGCTGGACACCATATATTTT. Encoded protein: CASRLDTIYF.